Sequencing of this T cell receptor (beta chain) was carried out in a study of tumor-infiltrating lymphocytes in primary liver carcinoma. In the case of this clonotype: What it recognizes is unknown.

Study results and caveats: A fraction of only about 7-25% of top clones appeared in all five tumor regions. Against blood, tumors held a significantly higher top-250-clone fraction (p = 0.039).

Without any cell sorting, roughly 18-31 mg of bulk tissue yielded co-extracted RNA and DNA. The cohort consisted of patients whose primary liver carcinoma was surgically resected. Total RNA amounting to 500 ng was the source from which TCR beta cDNA was made with a constant-region primer. Library construction for TCR beta comprised three nested multiplex PCR rounds performed with slightly modified ARM-PCR. The first two PCR rounds used TRBV1-TRBV30 forward primers with a C-beta reverse primer, roughly 10 cycles each. TCRdb passed the multiplex PCR reads through MiXCR, listing each CDR3 protein once. Counted here are 100,000 to 150,000 distinct CDR3 sequences, around 60% occurring once; the ten biggest clones make up about 8%. The CDR3 loop spans 14 amino acids. V dropped 7 bases and J dropped 4 bases, with 14 bases sitting between them. Germline loops: CDR1 SEHNR, CDR2 FQNEAQ (reference sequence).

This sequence originates from a woman aged 55-70 years with primary liver carcinoma and hepatitis B virus infection. Input material: liver tumor tissue from sampling region 3. Subset given: tumor region T3, left-lateral pole. V is TRBV7-9 and J is TRBJ1-5; tentative D call: TRBD1 (5 bases). The CDR3 nucleotides read TGTGCCAGCACCCAAGGCGGGGGAAATCAGCCCCAGCATTTT. Its translation is CASTQGGGNQPQHF.